These 5 T cell receptor beta chains were sequenced from one sample in a study of blood T cell repertoires in COVID-19. Sequenced by immunoSEQ multiplex PCR; TCRdb stores in-frame clones only, minus some. Of about 250,000 clones in the sample, over 70% were seen once. The sequencing input was peripheral blood. Receptors originate from a man older than 75 with acute or convalescent COVID-19.

V gene TRBV2 combines with J gene TRBJ2-2; 10 bases map to TRBD1. Per germline, CDR1 SNHLY and CDR2 FYNNEI. This CDR3 contains 16 residues. Trimming cost V 4 bases and J 0 bases; bases outside gene matches: 2. This CDR3 reads CASSVGQGANTGELFF. The DNA of the CDR3 is TGTGCCAGCAGTGTCGGACAGGGGGCGAACACCGGGGAGCTGTTTTTT.

This sequence joins TRBV6-5 and TRBJ2-1; a weak D match, TRBD1 (6 bases). CDR1 and CDR2 from the germline V gene are MNHEY and SVGAGI. V dropped 7 bases and J dropped 4 bases, with 11 bases sitting between them. The CDR3 contains 13 residues. The CDR3 DNA reads TGTGCCAGCACCGAGGGGGTTTACAATGAGCAGTTCTTC. This sequence encodes CASTEGVYNEQFF.

The chain recombines TRBV2 with TRBJ1-2; possible D gene TRBD1, 6 bases. Trimming removed 4 bases at V and 6 bases at J, with 12 bases between. Germline V CDR1 and CDR2: SNHLY, FYNNEI. The CDR3 sequence is 13 residues long. CDR3: CASSVLGGNGYTF. The CDR3 DNA reads as TGTGCCAGCAGTGTGTTAGGGGGAAATGGCTACACCTTC.

The J gene is TRBJ1-5, the V gene TRBV19; TRBD1 matches 8 bases. Trimming took 10 bases from V and 4 from J; bases not matched to a gene: 15. Per the germline V gene, CDR1 is LNHDA and CDR2 is SQIVND (reference sequence). This CDR3 is 16 amino acids long. As DNA, the CDR3 is TGTGCCACCCGCCTAGGCTCGGACAGGGAGAATCAGCCCCAGCATTTT. It yields the protein CATRLGSDRENQPQHF. Together with reference TRBV19 and TRBJ1-5, the CDR3 gives the full variable domain: DGGITQSPKYLFRKEGQNVTLSCEQNLNHDAMYWYRQDPGQGLRLIYYSQIVNDFQKGDIAEGYSVSREKKESFPLTVTSAQKNPTAFYLCATRLGSDRENQPQHFGDGTRLSIL.

This clone was counted a single time. The chain has TRBV19 and TRBJ1-5, with D perhaps matching TRBD1 (5 bases). The V gene's germline CDR1 is LNHDA and CDR2 SQIVND (reference sequence). V was clipped by 5 bases and J by 1 base, with 15 bases between them. The CDR3 runs 16 residues. This CDR3 reads CASSPGQEVSNQPQHF. The DNA of the CDR3 is TGTGCCAGTAGTCCAGGGCAAGAAGTAAGCAATCAGCCCCAGCATTTT. The variable domain in full, completed from reference TRBV19 and TRBJ1-5, reads DGGITQSPKYLFRKEGQNVTLSCEQNLNHDAMYWYRQDPGQGLRLIYYSQIVNDFQKGDIAEGYSVSREKKESFPLTVTSAQKNPTAFYLCASSPGQEVSNQPQHFGDGTRLSIL.